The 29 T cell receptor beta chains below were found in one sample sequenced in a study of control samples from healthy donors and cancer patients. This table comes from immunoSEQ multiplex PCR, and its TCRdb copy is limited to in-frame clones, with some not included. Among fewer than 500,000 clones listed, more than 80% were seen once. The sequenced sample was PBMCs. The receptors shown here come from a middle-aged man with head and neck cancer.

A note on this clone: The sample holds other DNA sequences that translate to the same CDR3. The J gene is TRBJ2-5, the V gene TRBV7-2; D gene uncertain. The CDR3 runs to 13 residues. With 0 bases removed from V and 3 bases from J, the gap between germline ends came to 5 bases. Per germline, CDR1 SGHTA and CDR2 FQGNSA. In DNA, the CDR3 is TGTGCCAGCAGCTTAGCGAGGAAAGAGACCCAGTACTTC. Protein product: CASSLARKETQYF.

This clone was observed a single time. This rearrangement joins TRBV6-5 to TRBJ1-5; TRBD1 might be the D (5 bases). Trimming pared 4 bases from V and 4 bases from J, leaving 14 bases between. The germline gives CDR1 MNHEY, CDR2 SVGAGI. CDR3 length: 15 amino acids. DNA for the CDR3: TGTGCCAGCAGTTTGGGACTGCCGATGAATCAGCCCCAGCATTTT. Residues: CASSLGLPMNQPQHF.

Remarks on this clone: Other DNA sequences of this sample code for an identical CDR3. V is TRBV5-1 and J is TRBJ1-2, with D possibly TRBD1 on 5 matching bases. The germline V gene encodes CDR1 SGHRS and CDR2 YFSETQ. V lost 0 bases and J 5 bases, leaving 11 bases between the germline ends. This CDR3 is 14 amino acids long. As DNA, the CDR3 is TGCGCCAGCAGCTTGGATGGGGCCGGGTATGGCTACACCTTC. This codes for CASSLDGAGYGYTF.

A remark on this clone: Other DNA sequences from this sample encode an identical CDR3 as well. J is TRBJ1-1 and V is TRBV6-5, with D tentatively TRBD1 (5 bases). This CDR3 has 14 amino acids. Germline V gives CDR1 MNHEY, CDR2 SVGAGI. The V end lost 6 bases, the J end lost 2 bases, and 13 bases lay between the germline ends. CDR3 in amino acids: CASSRGALNTEAFF. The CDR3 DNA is TGTGCCAGCAGCCGAGGGGCCCTTAACACTGAAGCTTTCTTT.

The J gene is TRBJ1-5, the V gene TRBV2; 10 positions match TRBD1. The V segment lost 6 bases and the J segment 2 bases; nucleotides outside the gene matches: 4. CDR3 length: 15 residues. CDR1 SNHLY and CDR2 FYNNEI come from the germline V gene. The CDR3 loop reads CASSDRGLGNQPQHF. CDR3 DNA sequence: TGTGCCAGCAGCGACAGGGGGCTCGGCAATCAGCCCCAGCATTTT.

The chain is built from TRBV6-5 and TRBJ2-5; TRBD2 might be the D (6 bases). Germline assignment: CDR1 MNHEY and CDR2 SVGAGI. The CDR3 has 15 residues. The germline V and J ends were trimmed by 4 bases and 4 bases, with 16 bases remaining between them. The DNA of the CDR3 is TGTGCCAGCAGTTCGGGACTGATCACTCGAGAGACCCAGTACTTC. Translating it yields CASSSGLITRETQYF.

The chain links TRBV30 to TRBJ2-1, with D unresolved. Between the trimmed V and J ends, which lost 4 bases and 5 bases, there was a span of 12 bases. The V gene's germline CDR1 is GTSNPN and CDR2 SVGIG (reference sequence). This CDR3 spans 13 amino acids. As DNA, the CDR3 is TGTGCCTGGACCCATTTGGCCGACAATGAGCAGTTCTTC. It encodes CAWTHLADNEQFF.

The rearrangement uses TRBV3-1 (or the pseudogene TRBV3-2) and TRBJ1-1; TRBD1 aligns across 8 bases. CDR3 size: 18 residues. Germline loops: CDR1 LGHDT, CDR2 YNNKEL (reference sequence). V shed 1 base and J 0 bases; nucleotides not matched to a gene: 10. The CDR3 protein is CASSQGVQAGGLNTEAFF. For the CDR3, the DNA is TGTGCCAGCAGCCAAGGTGTGCAGGCAGGGGGCTTGAACACTGAAGCTTTCTTT.

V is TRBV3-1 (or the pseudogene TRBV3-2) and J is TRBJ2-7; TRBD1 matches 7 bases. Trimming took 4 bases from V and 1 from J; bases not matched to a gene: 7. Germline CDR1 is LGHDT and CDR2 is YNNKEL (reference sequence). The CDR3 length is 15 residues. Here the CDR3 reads CASSLWDSSSYEQYF. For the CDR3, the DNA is TGTGCCAGCAGCCTTTGGGACAGTTCATCCTACGAGCAGTACTTC.

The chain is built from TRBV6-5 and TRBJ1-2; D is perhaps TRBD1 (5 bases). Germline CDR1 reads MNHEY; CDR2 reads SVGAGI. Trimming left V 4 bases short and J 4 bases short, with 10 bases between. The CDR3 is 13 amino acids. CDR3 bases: TGTGCCAGCAGTTTAGACAGATCCTATGGCTACACCTTC. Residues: CASSLDRSYGYTF.

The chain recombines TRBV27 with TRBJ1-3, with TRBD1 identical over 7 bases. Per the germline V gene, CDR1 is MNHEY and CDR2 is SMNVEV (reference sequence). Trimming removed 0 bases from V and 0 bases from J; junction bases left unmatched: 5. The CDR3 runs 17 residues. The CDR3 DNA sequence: TGTGCCAGCAGTTTATCGGGACAGAGATTCTCTGGAAACACCATATATTTT. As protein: CASSLSGQRFSGNTIYF.

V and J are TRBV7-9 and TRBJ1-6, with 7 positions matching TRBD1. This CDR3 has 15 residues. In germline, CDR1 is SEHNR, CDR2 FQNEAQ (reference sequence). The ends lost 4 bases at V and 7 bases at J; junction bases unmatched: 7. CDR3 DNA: TGTGCCAGCAGCTGGGGGACAGTTCCGAATTCACCCCTCCACTTT. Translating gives CASSWGTVPNSPLHF.

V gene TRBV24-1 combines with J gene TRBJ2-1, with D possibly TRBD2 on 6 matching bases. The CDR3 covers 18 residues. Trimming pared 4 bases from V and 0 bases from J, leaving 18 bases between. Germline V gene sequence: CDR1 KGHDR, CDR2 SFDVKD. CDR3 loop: CATSETPYAGSSYNEQFF. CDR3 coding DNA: TGTGCCACCAGTGAAACCCCCTATGCGGGAAGCTCCTACAATGAGCAGTTCTTC.

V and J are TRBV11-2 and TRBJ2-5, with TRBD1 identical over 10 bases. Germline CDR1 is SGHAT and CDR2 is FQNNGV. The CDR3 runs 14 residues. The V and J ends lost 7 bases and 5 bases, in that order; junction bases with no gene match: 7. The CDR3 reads CASNFDRGHETQYF. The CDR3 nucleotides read TGTGCCAGCAACTTTGACAGGGGGCATGAGACCCAGTACTTC.

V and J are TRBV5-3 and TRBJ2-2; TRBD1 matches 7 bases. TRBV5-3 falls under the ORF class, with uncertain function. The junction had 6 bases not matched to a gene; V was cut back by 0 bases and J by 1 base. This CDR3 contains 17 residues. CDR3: CARSLEGWDRNTGELFF. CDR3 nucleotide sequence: TGTGCCAGAAGCTTGGAGGGGTGGGACAGGAACACCGGGGAGCTGTTTTTT.

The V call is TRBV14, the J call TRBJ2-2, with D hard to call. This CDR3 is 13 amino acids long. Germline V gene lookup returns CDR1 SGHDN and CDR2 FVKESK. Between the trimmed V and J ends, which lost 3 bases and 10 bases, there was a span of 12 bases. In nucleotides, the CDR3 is TGTGCCAGCAGCCATGACCGAGGCCTGGAGCTGTTTTTT. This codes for CASSHDRGLELFF.

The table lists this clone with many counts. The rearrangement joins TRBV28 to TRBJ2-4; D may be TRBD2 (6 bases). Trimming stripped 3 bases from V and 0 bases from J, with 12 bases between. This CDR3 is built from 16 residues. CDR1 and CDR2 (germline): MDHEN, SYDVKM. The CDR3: CASSFVYGGAKNIQYF. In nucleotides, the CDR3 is TGTGCCAGCAGTTTTGTGTACGGGGGAGCCAAAAACATTCAGTACTTC.

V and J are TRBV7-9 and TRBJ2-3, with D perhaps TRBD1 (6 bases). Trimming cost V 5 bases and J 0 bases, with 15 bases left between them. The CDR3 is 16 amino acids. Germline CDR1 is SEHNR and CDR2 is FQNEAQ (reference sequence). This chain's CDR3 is CASSKTGTSSTDTQYF. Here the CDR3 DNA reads TGTGCCAGCAGCAAGACAGGTACTTCTAGCACAGATACGCAGTATTTT. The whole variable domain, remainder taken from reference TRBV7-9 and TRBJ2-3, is DTGVSQNPRHKITKRGQNVTFRCDPISEHNRLYWYRQTLGQGPEFLTYFQNEAQLEKSRLLSDRFSAERPKGSFSTLEIQRTEQGDSAMYLCASSKTGTSSTDTQYFGPGTRLTVL.

CDR3 nucleotides: TGTGCCAGTAACGGAGGGAGGGGGAATTTCGCTCAGCCCCAGCATTTT. It translates to CASNGGRGNFAQPQHF. The V and J genes are TRBV19 and TRBJ1-5; possibly TRBD1 for D (6 bases). V was cut by 7 bases and J by 6 bases, with 22 bases left in between. The CDR3 sequence is 16 residues long. The V gene's germline CDR1 is LNHDA and CDR2 SQIVND (reference sequence).

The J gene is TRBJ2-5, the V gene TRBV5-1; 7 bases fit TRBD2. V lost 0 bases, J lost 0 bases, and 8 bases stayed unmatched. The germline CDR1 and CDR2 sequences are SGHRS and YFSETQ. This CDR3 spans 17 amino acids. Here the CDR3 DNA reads TGCGCCAGCAGCTTGGCCGGCACGCGGGGGAACCAAGAGACCCAGTACTTC. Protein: CASSLAGTRGNQETQYF.

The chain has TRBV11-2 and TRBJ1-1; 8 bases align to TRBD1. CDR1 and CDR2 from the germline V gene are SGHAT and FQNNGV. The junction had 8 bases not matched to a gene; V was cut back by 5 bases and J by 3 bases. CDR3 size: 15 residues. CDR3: CASSTRTGRDTEAFF. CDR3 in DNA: TGTGCCAGCAGCACCCGGACAGGGAGGGACACTGAAGCTTTCTTT. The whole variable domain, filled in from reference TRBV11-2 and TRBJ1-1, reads EAGVAQSPRYKIIEKRQSVAFWCNPISGHATLYWYQQILGQGPKLLIQFQNNGVVDDSQLPKDRFSAERLKGVDSTLKIQPAKLEDSAVYLCASSTRTGRDTEAFFGQGTRLTVV.

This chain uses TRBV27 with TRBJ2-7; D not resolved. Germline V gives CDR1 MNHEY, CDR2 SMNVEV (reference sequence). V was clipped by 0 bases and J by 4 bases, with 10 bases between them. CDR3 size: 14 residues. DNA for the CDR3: TGTGCCAGCAGTTTATCCCCCCCAATTTACGAGCAGTACTTC. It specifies CASSLSPPIYEQYF.

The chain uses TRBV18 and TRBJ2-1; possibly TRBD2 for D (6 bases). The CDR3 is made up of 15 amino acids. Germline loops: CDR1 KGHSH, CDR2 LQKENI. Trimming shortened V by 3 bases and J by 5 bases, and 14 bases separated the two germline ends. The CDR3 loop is CASSPKPGLNNEQFF. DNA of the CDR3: TGTGCCAGCTCACCTAAACCGGGACTCAACAATGAGCAGTTCTTC.

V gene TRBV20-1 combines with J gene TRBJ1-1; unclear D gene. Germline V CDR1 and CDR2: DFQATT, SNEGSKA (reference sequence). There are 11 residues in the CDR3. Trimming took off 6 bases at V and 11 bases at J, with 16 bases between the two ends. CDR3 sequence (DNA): TGCAGTGCCCCCGGTCCGGACGGGGCTTTCTTT. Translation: CSAPGPDGAFF.

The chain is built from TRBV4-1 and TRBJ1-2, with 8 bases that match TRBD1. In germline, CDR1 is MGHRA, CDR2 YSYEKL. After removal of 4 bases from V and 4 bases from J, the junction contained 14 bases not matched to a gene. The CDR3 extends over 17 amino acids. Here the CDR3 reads CASSRTTFGTGGYGYTF. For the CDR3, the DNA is TGCGCCAGCAGCCGCACTACCTTCGGGACAGGCGGCTATGGCTACACCTTC.

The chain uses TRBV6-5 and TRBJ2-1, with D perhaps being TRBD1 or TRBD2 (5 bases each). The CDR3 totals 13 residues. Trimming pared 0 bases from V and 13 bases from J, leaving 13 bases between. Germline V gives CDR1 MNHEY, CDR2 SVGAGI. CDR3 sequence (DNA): TGTGCCAGCAGTTACTCGGTAGCGCAGGGACAGTTCTTC. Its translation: CASSYSVAQGQFF.

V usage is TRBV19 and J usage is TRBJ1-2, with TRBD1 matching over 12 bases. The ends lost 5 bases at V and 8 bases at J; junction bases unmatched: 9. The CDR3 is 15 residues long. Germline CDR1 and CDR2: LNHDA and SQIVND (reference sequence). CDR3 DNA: TGTGCCAGTAGTCAGACCGGGACAGGGGGCATCGGCTACACCTTC. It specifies CASSQTGTGGIGYTF.

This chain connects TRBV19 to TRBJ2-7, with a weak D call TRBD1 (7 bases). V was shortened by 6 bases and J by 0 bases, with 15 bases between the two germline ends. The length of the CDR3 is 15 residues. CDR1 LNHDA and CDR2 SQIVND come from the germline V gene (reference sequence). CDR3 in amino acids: CASSRGGGHSYEQYF. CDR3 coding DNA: TGTGCCAGTAGCCGAGGAGGGGGCCACTCCTACGAGCAGTACTTC.

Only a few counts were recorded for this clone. For the CDR3, the DNA is TGTGCCACCAGCAGAGACTACGACAATCGGAACACCGGGGAGCTGTTTTTT. It encodes CATSRDYDNRNTGELFF. The chain combines TRBV15 with TRBJ2-2, with unresolved D. The CDR3 runs 17 residues. Germline-derived CDR1 and CDR2 are LNHNV and YYDKDF (reference sequence). V was shortened by 0 bases and J by 1 base, with 12 bases between the two germline ends.